This TCR beta chain was obtained from a study of monozygotic twins with inflammatory bowel disease. Per germline, CDR1 SGHDT and CDR2 YYEEEE. The CDR3 spans 13 residues. Points from the study as a whole: Whether twins were concordant or discordant made no difference to repertoire similarity, possibly from limited power.

Whole blood that had not undergone T cell sorting provided the isolated total RNA. As concerns this clonotype: What it binds is unknown.

During cDNA synthesis, UMIs that each contained a 6-nucleotide sample barcode were added by means of template switching. TCRdb reanalyzed the 5' RACE reads, giving one entry per CDR3 protein sequence and no DNA. Recorded here are around 370,000 distinct CDR3 sequences; the top ten clones represent just over 2.5%. This chain connects TRBV5-6 to TRBJ2-7; TCRdb picks TRBD1, but there is no DNA to check that call. The sample consisted of blood. The sequence came from a human donor with ulcerative colitis or Crohn's disease, or a healthy co-twin of an affected twin (not recorded which). The CDR3 protein is CASRYRDPYEQYF.